This TCR beta chain came from a study of T cells in Graves' hyperthyroidism and ophthalmopathy. Study-level information: Blood from the periphery was taken at initial diagnosis, before any treatment.

This clonotype has at least ten counts. RNA transcripts provided the source from which TCR beta CDR3 regions were amplified. In the first-round RT-PCR of the TCR CDR3, the HTBI primer set was used. TCRdb re-derived calls from the multiplex PCR reads in MiXCR, one entry per CDR3 protein. Among some 300,000 distinct CDR3 sequences listed, less than 20% were seen once. Isolation of PBMCs was performed on roughly 9 ml fresh peripheral blood. CDR3 length equals 14 residues. Germline values: CDR1 SGHRS, CDR2 YFSETQ. Trimming cost V 2 bases and J 1 base, with 9 bases left between them. The specimen sequenced was blood. The V call is TRBV5-1, the J call TRBJ1-1; D is ambiguous. This receptor was obtained from a man aged 50 or older with Graves' ophthalmopathy. The DNA of the CDR3 is TGCGCCAGCAGCTTAAACAGACAGAACACTGAAGCTTTCTTT. Its translation is CASSLNRQNTEAFF.